The clone carrying this T cell receptor beta chain was recorded many times. Its specificity is not known. This sample was taken from a study of T-cell memory formation after mild COVID-19. The wider study: Largely, TCR clusters stayed within a single donor.

Study-wide results and limits: Confirmation of SARS-CoV-2 specificity was lacking for second-wave clones peaking day 37. Contracting clones from day 15 to 85 had balanced CD4/CD8; later expanders favoured CD4+.

Germline loops: CDR1 MNHEY, CDR2 SMNVEV (reference sequence). The CDR3 sequence is 14 residues long. Trimming removed 3 bases at V and 3 bases at J, with 9 bases between. TCRdb re-analysed the 5' RACE reads in MiXCR, keeping a single row per CDR3 protein. The top ten hold under 30% of the sample, which has over 30,000 distinct CDR3 sequences, about an eighth seen once. This chain joins TRBV27 and TRBJ2-1, with D possibly matching TRBD1 (6 bases). The receptor was isolated from a man aged 18 to 35 who had mild COVID-19 (a few samples of this study predate the infection). Cell type and time point are not known. The source material was PBMCs or a T cell subset sorted from them (not recorded which). The CDR3 protein is CASSFAGVYNEQFF. The CDR3 nucleotides read TGTGCCAGCAGTTTCGCAGGGGTCTACAATGAGCAGTTCTTC.